A single sample is the source of the 18 T cell receptor beta chains below, sequenced in a study of radiotherapy plus CTLA-4 blockade in lung cancer. The method was immunoSEQ multiplex PCR; TCRdb's version includes in-frame clones alone and lacks a portion of them. Among approximately 95,000 clones listed, approximately 85% were seen once. Sequenced here: peripheral blood, sampled from a patient treated with radiotherapy plus ipilimumab. Receptors originate from a human donor with non-small cell lung cancer who had a partial response to radiotherapy plus ipilimumab.

The chain recombines TRBV5-4 with TRBJ2-2, with D unresolved. The length of the CDR3 is 14 residues. Germline CDR1 and CDR2: SGHNT and YYREEE (reference sequence). The V end lost 2 bases, the J end lost 3 bases, and 8 bases lay between the germline ends. The CDR3: CASSFGGHTGELFF. CDR3 sequence (DNA): TGTGCCAGCAGCTTCGGTGGGCACACCGGGGAGCTGTTTTTT. Full variable domain (missing parts from reference TRBV5-4 and TRBJ2-2): ETGVTQSPTHLIKTRGQQVTLRCSSQSGHNTVSWYQQALGQGPQFIFQYYREEENGRGNFPPRFSGLQFPNYSSELNVNALELDDSALYLCASSFGGHTGELFFGEGSRLTVL.

CDR3 in DNA: TGTGCCAGCAGTCCGCGACAGGGGGCGCTGGTCGGGGAGCTGTTTTTT. It translates to CASSPRQGALVGELFF. The chain carries TRBV27 and TRBJ2-2, with TRBD1 matching 10 bases. CDR3 length: 16 residues. Germline V CDR1 and CDR2: MNHEY, SMNVEV (reference sequence). After removal of 5 bases from V and 7 bases from J, the junction contained 10 bases not matched to a gene.

J is TRBJ2-2 and V is TRBV25-1; D might be TRBD1 (6 bases). Per germline, CDR1 MGHDK and CDR2 SYGVNS. V was clipped by 5 bases and J by 3 bases, with 16 bases between them. The CDR3 contains 16 residues. The CDR3 sequence: CASSTDRKRYTGELFF. CDR3 coding DNA: TGTGCCAGCAGTACGGACAGAAAGAGGTACACCGGGGAGCTGTTTTTT.

This clone has more than one count but fewer than ten. The rearrangement uses TRBV5-1 and TRBJ2-7; D not certain. V lost 3 bases and J 1 base, leaving 11 bases between the germline ends. The CDR3 runs to 14 residues. Per germline, CDR1 SGHRS and CDR2 YFSETQ. The CDR3 reads CASSYTDGSYEQYF. Written as DNA, the CDR3 is TGCGCCAGCAGCTACACCGACGGGTCCTACGAGCAGTACTTC.

This chain joins TRBV27 and TRBJ1-2, with no clear D. Between the trimmed V and J ends, which lost 2 bases and 4 bases, there was a span of 17 bases. The CDR3 extends over 16 amino acids. Germline lookup yields CDR1 MNHEY and CDR2 SMNVEV (reference sequence). For the CDR3, the DNA is TGTGCCAGCAGTTTAGGCTCCGAAATACCGCTCTATGGCTACACCTTC. It codes for CASSLGSEIPLYGYTF.

The chain joins TRBV6-6 to TRBJ1-2; perhaps TRBD1 as D (5 bases). Germline V lookup: CDR1 MNHNY, CDR2 SVGAGI (reference sequence). The CDR3 has 12 residues. The V end lost 9 bases, the J end lost 2 bases, and 10 bases lay between the germline ends. Here the CDR3 DNA reads TGTGCCAGTGGCGGGGGGAACTATGGCTACACCTTC. Translation gives CASGGGNYGYTF.

The rearrangement joins TRBV11-3 to TRBJ2-3; 9 bases fit TRBD2. Germline trimming cut 5 bases from V and 4 bases from J; bases unmatched to any gene: 4. This CDR3 has 14 residues. Germline CDR1 reads SGHNT; CDR2 reads YENEEA. The CDR3 nucleotides are TGTGCCAGCAGCAAGCGGGAGGACGCAGATACGCAGTATTTT. Amino acids: CASSKREDADTQYF. Drawing the rest from reference TRBV11-3 and TRBJ2-3, the complete variable domain is EAGVVQSPRYKIIEKKQPVAFWCNPISGHNTLYWYLQNLGQGPELLIRYENEEAVDDSQLPKDRFSAERLKGVDSTLKIQPAELGDSAVYLCASSKREDADTQYFGPGTRLTVL.

The V gene is TRBV6-5, the J gene TRBJ2-1; TRBD1 matches 8 bases. With V trimmed by 4 bases and J by 0 bases, 5 bases remained unmatched. This CDR3 has 16 residues. Germline CDR1 is MNHEY and CDR2 is SVGAGI. This CDR3 is CASSSPTGGSYNEQFF. The DNA for the CDR3 is TGTGCCAGCAGTTCCCCCACAGGGGGCTCCTACAATGAGCAGTTCTTC.

This sequence joins TRBV25-1 and TRBJ1-1; D may be TRBD1 (5 bases). V dropped 4 bases and J dropped 4 bases, with 10 bases sitting between them. Germline V gives CDR1 MGHDK, CDR2 SYGVNS. The CDR3 is 13 residues long. The CDR3 region has the DNA TGTGCCAGCAGTGCTCAGGGAATCACTGAAGCTTTCTTT. It codes for CASSAQGITEAFF. The variable domain in full, completed from reference TRBV25-1 and TRBJ1-1, reads EADIYQTPRYLVIGTGKKITLECSQTMGHDKMYWYQQDPGMELHLIHYSYGVNSTEKGDLSSESTVSRIRTEHFPLTLESARPSHTSQYLCASSAQGITEAFFGQGTRLTVV.

This chain connects TRBV18 to TRBJ1-1; TRBD1 is a possible D gene (5 bases). Per germline, CDR1 KGHSH and CDR2 LQKENI. CDR3 length equals 14 residues. The ends were cut back, 6 bases at V and 2 bases at J, with 13 bases in the middle. The CDR3 coding sequence is TGTGCCAGCTCTCTCCAGGGAAGTAACACTGAAGCTTTCTTT. Its protein is CASSLQGSNTEAFF.

The chain combines TRBV21-1 with TRBJ2-7; the D call in the table, TRBD2, was not verified against the DNA. TRBV21-1 is noted as a pseudogene. The CDR3 loop spans 15 amino acids. For the CDR3, the DNA is TGTGCCAGCAGCAAAGGCGGGACTTCAGGCTACGAGCAGTACTTC. This sequence encodes CASSKGGTSGYEQYF.

The rearrangement links TRBV10-1 to TRBJ2-2; 9 positions agree with TRBD2. V was pared by 8 bases and J by 5 bases, with 3 bases of the junction left unmatched. CDR1 WNHNN and CDR2 SYGVQD come from the germline V gene (reference sequence). The CDR3 extends over 13 amino acids. The CDR3 region is CASGAGGTGELFF. For the CDR3, the DNA is TGCGCCAGCGGGGCGGGAGGGACCGGGGAGCTGTTTTTT.

The rearrangement uses TRBV27 and TRBJ2-5; 7 bases line up with TRBD2. Germline CDR1 is MNHEY and CDR2 is SMNVEV (reference sequence). V lost 8 bases and J lost 2; bases outside the gene matches: 8. The CDR3 runs 14 residues. The CDR3 protein is CASGVWGGQETQYF. CDR3 nucleotide sequence: TGTGCCAGCGGAGTTTGGGGGGGTCAAGAGACCCAGTACTTC.

This clone was counted a single time. This sequence joins TRBV5-3 and TRBJ1-3; 7 bases agree with TRBD1. TRBV5-3 is labeled an ORF, and its function is uncertain. This CDR3 has 16 amino acids. The ends lost 1 base at V and 4 bases at J; junction bases unmatched: 8. The CDR3 coding sequence is TGTGCCAGAAGCTTGTTACAGGGGTTGGGAGGAAACACCATATATTTT. Translation gives CARSLLQGLGGNTIYF.

The rearrangement uses TRBV27 and TRBJ2-1; 8 nucleotides agree with TRBD2. The CDR3 is made up of 14 amino acids. Germline-derived CDR1 and CDR2 are MNHEY and SMNVEV (reference sequence). J lost 4 bases, V lost 3 bases, and 2 bases had no gene match. The chain's CDR3 is CASSFSGTYNEQFF. The CDR3, as DNA: TGTGCCAGCAGTTTTAGCGGGACTTACAATGAGCAGTTCTTC.

In its sample, this clone was seen many times. The chain has TRBV6-5 and TRBJ2-7, with no clear D. The CDR3 extends over 14 amino acids. Per germline, CDR1 MNHEY and CDR2 SVGAGI. The V end lost 5 bases, the J end lost 2 bases, and 13 bases lay between the germline ends. CDR3 in amino acids: CASSRSENTYEQYF. DNA of the CDR3: TGTGCCAGCAGTCGGAGCGAGAACACCTACGAGCAGTACTTC.

This clone was counted between two and nine times. The rearrangement uses TRBV6-5 and TRBJ1-1; D not certain. Germline loops: CDR1 MNHEY, CDR2 SVGAGI. CDR3 length equals 13 residues. Trimming left V 4 bases short and J 5 bases short, with 11 bases between. The CDR3 sequence is CASSFSSRTEAFF. CDR3 sequence (DNA): TGTGCCAGCAGTTTTTCGTCCCGGACTGAAGCTTTCTTT.

The chain has TRBV29-1 and TRBJ2-7; TRBD1 might be the D (6 bases). The CDR3 consists of 13 residues. Germline lookup yields CDR1 SQVTM and CDR2 ANQGSEA. The ends were cut back, 6 bases at V and 0 bases at J, with 12 bases in the middle. CDR3 protein: CSVRDKPSYEQYF. In DNA form, the CDR3 reads TGCAGCGTCCGGGACAAACCCTCCTACGAGCAGTACTTC.